This is a list of T cell receptor beta chains from one sample in a study of identical twins. TCRdb used MiXCR to reprocess the 5' RACE reads, holding one entry per CDR3 protein. Seen here are over 600,000 distinct CDR3 sequences, about 20% observed once, and the top ten hold more than 4%. The sample was also linked to a second study, of T cells expressing NK-cell markers.

The specimen sequenced was PBMCs. Receptor source: a woman under 30 in good health. The CDR3 runs from the conserved cysteine through the conserved F or W. The order of the fields is clone size, V gene, D gene, J gene, CDR3 DNA, CDR3 protein. D genes are given only for firm matches. A clone size is listed for some rows: how often the clone was seen (once, few, many), or a class if it is expanded.

clone size: NA
V gene: TRBV18
D gene: NA
J gene: TRBJ2-3
CDR3 DNA: TGTGCCAGCTCAAGCTCTAGCGCCAGCACAGATACGCAGTATTTT
CDR3 protein: CASSSSSASTDTQYF

clone size: NA
V gene: TRBV7-2
D gene: TRBD2
J gene: TRBJ2-1
CDR3 DNA: TGTGCCAGCAGCCTAGCGGGAGGGTATTCAAATGAGCAGTTCTTC
CDR3 protein: CASSLAGGYSNEQFF

clone size: NA
V gene: TRBV19
D gene: NA
J gene: TRBJ2-7
CDR3 DNA: TGTGCCAGTAGTATGCGGCAGCCTCCCTACGAGCAGTACTTC
CDR3 protein: CASSMRQPPYEQYF

clone size: NA
V gene: TRBV29-1
D gene: TRBD2
J gene: TRBJ2-7
CDR3 DNA: TGCAGCGTTGCAGCGGGGACCGCCTACGAGCAGTACTTC
CDR3 protein: CSVAAGTAYEQYF

clone size: NA
V gene: TRBV27
D gene: NA
J gene: TRBJ1-5
CDR3 DNA: TGTGCCAGCAGCGCCACGGACAGCAATCAGCCCCAGCATTTT
CDR3 protein: CASSATDSNQPQHF

clone size: few
V gene: TRBV2
D gene: TRBD2
J gene: TRBJ2-7
CDR3 DNA: TGTGCCCGAGGGGGACTAGCTTACGAGCAGTACTTC
CDR3 protein: CARGGLAYEQYF

clone size: few
V gene: TRBV25-1
D gene: TRBD2
J gene: TRBJ2-1
CDR3 DNA: TGTGCCAGCAGTGAGGAAGCGGGAGGGATCTACAATGAGCAGTTCTTC
CDR3 protein: CASSEEAGGIYNEQFF

clone size: few
V gene: TRBV10-2
D gene: TRBD2
J gene: TRBJ2-2
CDR3 DNA: TGCGCCAGCAGTCTACTAGCGCCCGCGAACACCGGGGAGCTGTTTTTT
CDR3 protein: CASSLLAPANTGELFF

clone size: NA
V gene: TRBV3-1
D gene: NA
J gene: TRBJ2-1
CDR3 DNA: TGTGCCAGCAGCCAAGCCCCGACGAAAGTTGAGCAGTTCTTC
CDR3 protein: CASSQAPTKVEQFF

clone size: NA
V gene: TRBV5-1
D gene: NA
J gene: TRBJ2-7
CDR3 DNA: TGCGCCAGTACCCGTGGGCCGACAAGTAGCGCCCCAAGCTCCTACGAGCAGTACTTC
CDR3 protein: CASTRGPTSSAPSSYEQYF

clone size: few
V gene: TRBV10-3
D gene: NA
J gene: TRBJ1-1
CDR3 DNA: TGTGCCACGAAAATAACAGAGAACACTGAAGCTTTCTTT
CDR3 protein: CATKITENTEAFF

clone size: many
V gene: TRBV5-5
D gene: NA
J gene: TRBJ2-1
CDR3 DNA: TGTGCCAGCAGTCCCAGGGACACATACAATGAGCAGTTCTTC
CDR3 protein: CASSPRDTYNEQFF

clone size: many
V gene: TRBV30
D gene: NA
J gene: TRBJ1-2
CDR3 DNA: TGTGCCTGGAGTCGCGGTAGGGGTATCTATGGCTACACCTTC
CDR3 protein: CAWSRGRGIYGYTF

clone size: NA
V gene: TRBV7-8
D gene: NA
J gene: TRBJ2-5
CDR3 DNA: TGTGCCAGCAGCTTAGCGCGGGCGGTGTACCAAGAGACCCAGTACTTC
CDR3 protein: CASSLARAVYQETQYF

clone size: many
V gene: TRBV20-1
D gene: NA
J gene: TRBJ2-5
CDR3 DNA: TGCAGTTACCATGGGTTGGAGACCCAGTACTTC
CDR3 protein: CSYHGLETQYF

clone size: NA
V gene: TRBV25-1
D gene: NA
J gene: TRBJ1-6
CDR3 DNA: TGTGCCAGCAGTGAATCGCGGGTCTCACCCCTCCACTTT
CDR3 protein: CASSESRVSPLHF

clone size: NA
V gene: TRBV12-3/TRBV12-4
D gene: NA
J gene: TRBJ2-3
CDR3 DNA: TGTGCCAGCAGTCATGCACCGGGCACAGATACGCAGTATTTT
CDR3 protein: CASSHAPGTDTQYF

clone size: many
V gene: TRBV4-2
D gene: TRBD1
J gene: TRBJ1-1
CDR3 DNA: TGTGCCAGCAGCCAGATACAGGGGGCTCGGACTGAAGCTTTCTTT
CDR3 protein: CASSQIQGARTEAFF

clone size: many
V gene: TRBV5-1
D gene: NA
J gene: TRBJ2-3
CDR3 DNA: TGCGCCAGCAGCTTCATGACAGTCACAGATACGCAGTATTTT
CDR3 protein: CASSFMTVTDTQYF

clone size: NA
V gene: TRBV7-9
D gene: NA
J gene: TRBJ2-7
CDR3 DNA: TGTGCCAGCAGCCTGGAGGGAGGGGGATACTACGAGCAGTACTTC
CDR3 protein: CASSLEGGGYYEQYF

clone size: NA
V gene: TRBV10-3
D gene: TRBD2
J gene: TRBJ2-3
CDR3 DNA: TGTGCCATCACTAGCGGGAGGGAAGAAGATACGCAGTATTTT
CDR3 protein: CAITSGREEDTQYF

clone size: NA
V gene: TRBV12-3/TRBV12-4
D gene: NA
J gene: TRBJ1-1
CDR3 DNA: TGTGCCAGCAGCCCGTACACTGAAGCTTTCTTT
CDR3 protein: CASSPYTEAFF

clone size: NA
V gene: TRBV20-1
D gene: NA
J gene: TRBJ2-7
CDR3 DNA: TGCAGTGCCGGGGTTATGGGACTCAAGGGAAACGAGCAGTACTTC
CDR3 protein: CSAGVMGLKGNEQYF

clone size: few
V gene: TRBV5-1
D gene: TRBD1
J gene: TRBJ2-7
CDR3 DNA: TGCGCCAGCAGCCCTGGACAGGAGGTCTACGAGCAGTACTTC
CDR3 protein: CASSPGQEVYEQYF

clone size: many
V gene: TRBV7-9
D gene: NA
J gene: TRBJ1-1
CDR3 DNA: TGTGCCAGCAGCAAATCAAACACTGAAGCTTTCTTT
CDR3 protein: CASSKSNTEAFF

clone size: NA
V gene: TRBV29-1
D gene: TRBD2
J gene: TRBJ2-1
CDR3 DNA: TGCAGCGGGAGACTAGCGGCATACAATGAGCAGTTCTTC
CDR3 protein: CSGRLAAYNEQFF

clone size: many
V gene: TRBV7-9
D gene: TRBD2
J gene: TRBJ2-3
CDR3 DNA: TGTGCCAGCAGCTTAACTAGCGGGGTAGATACGCAGTATTTT
CDR3 protein: CASSLTSGVDTQYF

clone size: few
V gene: TRBV29-1
D gene: TRBD1
J gene: TRBJ2-5
CDR3 DNA: TGCAGCGCTGGGGACAGGGGGCAAGAGACCCAGTACTTC
CDR3 protein: CSAGDRGQETQYF

clone size: few
V gene: TRBV3-1
D gene: TRBD2
J gene: TRBJ2-3
CDR3 DNA: TGTGCCAGCAGCCTCCGACCGGGACTAGGCACAGATACGCAGTATTTT
CDR3 protein: CASSLRPGLGTDTQYF

clone size: few
V gene: TRBV7-6
D gene: NA
J gene: TRBJ1-2
CDR3 DNA: TGTGCCAGCAGCTCCCACGACGATTTCCCATATGGCTACACCTTC
CDR3 protein: CASSSHDDFPYGYTF

clone size: NA
V gene: TRBV29-1
D gene: TRBD2
J gene: TRBJ2-2
CDR3 DNA: TGCAGCGTATCTGCGGGAGGGTTCACCGGGGAGCTGTTTTTT
CDR3 protein: CSVSAGGFTGELFF

clone size: NA
V gene: TRBV20-1
D gene: NA
J gene: TRBJ2-7
CDR3 DNA: TGCAGTGCAAATCGGGGGGCCGGGGACGAGCAGTACTTC
CDR3 protein: CSANRGAGDEQYF

clone size: NA
V gene: TRBV3-1
D gene: NA
J gene: TRBJ2-3
CDR3 DNA: TGTGCCAGCAGCCAAGTGGTTAGCACAGATACGCAGTATTTT
CDR3 protein: CASSQVVSTDTQYF

clone size: many
V gene: TRBV6-5
D gene: NA
J gene: TRBJ2-7
CDR3 DNA: TGTGCCAGCAGTTACCAGGCGGAACTAGCCGGAGAGCAGTACTTC
CDR3 protein: CASSYQAELAGEQYF

clone size: NA
V gene: TRBV6-5
D gene: NA
J gene: TRBJ1-2
CDR3 DNA: TGTGCCAGCAGTCTACGCGGGGGCGAAGGCTACACCTTC
CDR3 protein: CASSLRGGEGYTF

clone size: few
V gene: TRBV5-1
D gene: NA
J gene: TRBJ2-4
CDR3 DNA: TGCGCCAGCAGCTTGGTGGGGGCAGAACGAGCCAAAAACATTCAGTACTTC
CDR3 protein: CASSLVGAERAKNIQYF

clone size: NA
V gene: TRBV15
D gene: TRBD2
J gene: TRBJ2-7
CDR3 DNA: TGTGCCACCAGCCACCCGGGACTAGCGGGAGAGCAGTACTTC
CDR3 protein: CATSHPGLAGEQYF

clone size: NA
V gene: TRBV9
D gene: NA
J gene: TRBJ2-3
CDR3 DNA: TGTGCCAGCAGCGTAGATTCACCCCCAGATACGCAGTATTTT
CDR3 protein: CASSVDSPPDTQYF

clone size: NA
V gene: TRBV12-3/TRBV12-4
D gene: NA
J gene: TRBJ2-7
CDR3 DNA: TGTGCCCTAAGGATTACCTACGAGCAGTACTTC
CDR3 protein: CALRITYEQYF

clone size: NA
V gene: TRBV20-1
D gene: TRBD2
J gene: TRBJ2-1
CDR3 DNA: TGCAGTGCTCCCGGGACTAGCGGGGGGGCATCTTGGTCCTACAATGAGCAGTTCTTC
CDR3 protein: CSAPGTSGGASWSYNEQFF